The clone carrying this TCR beta chain was picked up many times. The sample is drawn from a study of T cells of healthy individuals. The CDR3 covers 10 residues. Germline V CDR1 and CDR2: SQVTM, ANQGSEA. The V and J ends lost 4 bases and 7 bases respectively, with 7 bases between them. TCRdb re-derived calls from the 5' RACE reads in MiXCR, one entry per CDR3 protein. In the table there are 63,000 or so distinct CDR3 sequences, 15% to 20% of which are singletons. The chain carries TRBV29-1 and TRBJ1-2; TRBD1 is a possible D gene (5 bases). The sequence was obtained from a human donor in good health. This CDR3 reads CSVGRGGYTF. CDR3 nucleotides: TGCAGCGTTGGTAGGGGTGGCTACACCTTC.